The clone carrying this T cell receptor (beta chain) has a count of ten or more. This sample's TCRbeta library carried unique molecular identifier barcodes. One entry per CDR3 protein, called by TCRdb with MiXCR from the PCR reads. The sample holds about 400,000 distinct CDR3 sequences, about 20% seen once. V dropped 3 bases and J dropped 1; count of bases not matched to a gene: 9. Germline assignment: CDR1 SQVTM and CDR2 ANQGSEA. This CDR3 has 16 amino acids. This sample is drawn from a study of T-cell reconstitution after alpha-beta-depleted transplantation in children. The material was PBMCs from the stem cell graft donor, obtained from the stem cell graft. The rearrangement uses TRBV29-1 and TRBJ2-1, with 7 bases aligning to TRBD2. This clonotype was sampled from a human donor who donated a stem cell graft to a child with acute myeloid leukemia. The CDR3 DNA is TGCAGCGTTGAGATTGTGGGGGGGATTTCCTACAATGAGCAGTTCTTC. Protein: CSVEIVGGISYNEQFF.